The 26 T cell receptor beta chains in this list originate from one sample, sequenced in a study of T-cell reconstitution after alpha-beta-depleted transplantation in children. Preparation of the TCRbeta library involved a method that used unique molecular identifiers. TCRdb reprocessed the PCR reads via MiXCR and lists one record per CDR3 protein. In the table there are 450,000 to 600,000 distinct CDR3 sequences, approximately 12% of which are singletons. The sample here was PBMCs, mostly from graft donor cells, taken 360 days after TCRalphabeta/CD19-depleted stem cell transplant. Receptor source: a male patient aged 10-17 years who had a stem cell transplant for acute myeloid leukemia, so the T cells may come from the graft donor.

The chain couples TRBV11-2 to TRBJ2-1; no definite D call. From germline, CDR1 is SGHAT and CDR2 FQNNGV. The ends were cut back, 5 bases at V and 1 base at J, with 21 bases in the middle. The CDR3 covers 18 residues. CDR3 sequence reads: CASSRYQETGGSYNEQFF. The CDR3 DNA follows: TGTGCCAGCAGCCGATACCAGGAGACGGGTGGGTCCTACAATGAGCAGTTCTTC.

This clonotype has only a few counts. The rearrangement uses TRBV6-1 and TRBJ2-5; D gene uncertain. V was pared by 6 bases and J by 5 bases, with 13 bases between. The CDR3 totals 13 residues. Germline CDR1 is MNHNS and CDR2 is SASEGT. DNA of the CDR3: TGTGCCAGCAGAAATGAGAAGGTTGAGACCCAGTACTTC. This codes for CASRNEKVETQYF.

This clonotype has just a few counts. The genes are TRBV27 and TRBJ2-7; D call uncertain. V shed 7 bases and J shed 7 bases, with 14 bases lying between them. This CDR3 has 12 amino acids. CDR1 is MNHEY, CDR2 SMNVEV, per germline (reference sequence). The CDR3 nucleotides read TGTGCCAGCACGGCCCCAGGATTTGAGCAGTACTTC. This translates into CASTAPGFEQYF.

This sequence joins TRBV21-1 and TRBJ1-1. TRBV21-1 is an annotated pseudogene. The CDR3 covers 17 residues. CDR3 sequence (DNA): TGTGCCAGCAGCACCGGGGCTGCAAGGACCGGCGGCACTGAAGCTTTCTTT. This translates into CASSTGAARTGGTEAFF.

This clonotype was counted a few times. This chain links TRBV20-1 with TRBJ2-3, with D possibly called TRBD1 or TRBD2 (5 bases each). The CDR3 runs to 14 residues. Germline CDR1 DFQATT, CDR2 SNEGSKA (reference sequence). The ends were cut back, 2 bases at V and 8 bases at J, with 17 bases in the middle. Here the CDR3 DNA reads TGCAGTGCTAGACCTCTGGACGGTGGGGGTACGCAGTATTTT. This sequence encodes CSARPLDGGGTQYF.

This clonotype has a single count. Given a much more abundant clone one base away, this may be a read error. This chain joins TRBV21-1 and TRBJ2-2. TRBV21-1 counts as a pseudogene. The CDR3 extends over 16 amino acids. The CDR3 here is CASSKDPDTNTGELSF. The CDR3 DNA reads TGTGCCAGCAGCAAAGATCCAGACACGAACACCGGGGAGCTGTCTTTT.

In its sample, this clonotype was seen a few times. The chain links TRBV11-2 to TRBJ2-5, with D perhaps matching TRBD2 (5 bases). With 5 bases removed from V and 1 base from J, the gap between germline ends came to 14 bases. Germline lookup yields CDR1 SGHAT and CDR2 FQNNGV. This CDR3 is 15 amino acids long. The CDR3 region is CASSPSPSSQETQYF. In DNA form, the CDR3 reads TGTGCCAGCAGCCCCAGCCCTAGCAGCCAAGAGACCCAGTACTTC.

This clonotype came up a few times. The J gene is TRBJ2-5, the V gene TRBV2, with 11 bases identical to TRBD2. The germline CDR1 and CDR2 sequences are SNHLY and FYNNEI. The CDR3 loop spans 16 amino acids. V was clipped by 7 bases and J by 3 bases; unmatched bases: 10. CDR3 in amino acids: CASTGASGRLKETQYF. Written as DNA, the CDR3 is TGTGCCAGCACTGGGGCTAGCGGGAGGCTGAAAGAGACCCAGTACTTC.

The chain is built from TRBV7-2 and TRBJ2-5, with D perhaps matching TRBD1 (5 bases). The CDR3 loop spans 13 amino acids. Germline CDR1 SGHTA, CDR2 FQGNSA. Trimming cost V 6 bases and J 3 bases, with 11 bases left between them. CDR3 nucleotide sequence: TGTGCCAGCAGGTGGGGCACGGAAGAGACCCAGTACTTC. Amino acids: CASRWGTEETQYF. Drawing the rest from reference TRBV7-2 and TRBJ2-5, the complete variable domain is GAGVSQSPSNKVTEKGKDVELRCDPISGHTALYWYRQSLGQGLEFLIYFQGNSAPDKSGLPSDRFSAERTGGSVSTLTIQRTQQEDSAVYLCASRWGTEETQYFGPGTRLLVL.

Only a few counts were recorded for this clonotype. One end of the junction is discordant with germline, which a read error may explain. The chain has TRBV4-1 and TRBJ2-1; TRBD2 matches 12 bases. From germline, CDR1 is MGHRA and CDR2 YSYEKL. This CDR3 comprises 18 residues. CDR3 region: CASSHPRTSGISHNEQFF. In nucleotides, the CDR3 is TGCGCCAGCAGCCATCCCCGGACTAGCGGGATCTCCCACAATGAGCAGTTCTTC.

This clonotype was observed a few times. The chain links TRBV7-2 to TRBJ2-4, with D tentatively TRBD2 (6 bases). CDR3 length equals 14 residues. Germline V gene lookup returns CDR1 SGHTA and CDR2 FQGNSA. The ends were cut back, 1 base at V and 7 bases at J, with 11 bases in the middle. DNA for the CDR3: TGTGCCAGCAGCTTAGGGCGGGACCCCAACATTCAGTACTTC. This translates into CASSLGRDPNIQYF.

This clonotype has more than one count but fewer than ten. Written as DNA, the CDR3 is TGTGCCAGCAGTTACCTCATGGCGGGAACAATCCGAGATACGCAGTATTTT. Encoded protein: CASSYLMAGTIRDTQYF. This sequence joins TRBV6-2 or TRBV6-3 and TRBJ2-3; D may be TRBD2 (6 bases). The CDR3 runs 17 residues. V lost 2 bases, J lost 5 bases, and 20 bases lay in between. The germline V gene encodes CDR1 MNHEY and CDR2 SVGEGT.

J is TRBJ2-3 and V is TRBV3-1, with a weak D call TRBD1 (5 bases). The CDR3 length is 15 residues. Germline V gene sequence: CDR1 LGHDT, CDR2 YNNKEL (reference sequence). The V end was cut by 0 bases, the J end by 1 base, with 8 bases between. The CDR3 here is CASSQDRVGTDTQYF. Written as DNA, the CDR3 is TGTGCCAGCAGCCAAGACAGGGTAGGCACAGATACGCAGTATTTT.

This chain connects TRBV5-1 to TRBJ2-1, with a weak D call TRBD2 (6 bases). The CDR3 is 14 residues long. Germline loops: CDR1 SGHRS, CDR2 YFSETQ. V was shortened by 5 bases and J by 4 bases, with 13 bases between the two germline ends. Here the CDR3 DNA reads TGCGCCAGCAGTACCCCAGCGGGTTACAATGAGCAGTTCTTC. It specifies CASSTPAGYNEQFF. The full variable domain, completed using reference TRBV5-1 and TRBJ2-1, is KAGVTQTPRYLIKTRGQQVTLSCSPISGHRSVSWYQQTPGQGLQFLFEYFSETQRNKGNFPGRFSGRQFSNSRSEMNVSTLELGDSALYLCASSTPAGYNEQFFGPGTRLTVL.

This clonotype has more than one count but fewer than ten. The chain has TRBV4-3 and TRBJ2-2; D might be TRBD2 (6 bases). CDR3 size: 15 residues. V shed 2 bases and J shed 6 bases, with 13 bases lying between them. CDR1 is LGHNA and CDR2 is YSLEER in the germline V gene. This CDR3 reads CASSQLTRAPGELFF. Here the CDR3 DNA reads TGCGCCAGCAGCCAACTGACTAGGGCGCCCGGGGAGCTGTTTTTT.

At least ten counts were recorded for this clonotype. J is TRBJ2-5 and V is TRBV18; unclear D gene. CDR1 is KGHSH, CDR2 LQKENI, per germline. This CDR3 has 13 amino acids. Trimming removed 3 bases from V and 4 bases from J, with 9 bases in between. The CDR3 sequence is CASSPSIRETQYF. The CDR3 DNA sequence: TGTGCCAGCTCACCGAGCATTCGAGAGACCCAGTACTTC.

The V and J genes are TRBV5-1 and TRBJ2-1, with TRBD1 identical over 9 bases. J lost 3 bases, V lost 2 bases, and 6 bases had no gene match. From germline, CDR1 is SGHRS and CDR2 YFSETQ. The CDR3 is 16 amino acids. CDR3 DNA: TGCGCCAGCAGCTTTGGGGCGGGACAGGGCTACAATGAGCAGTTCTTC. Residues: CASSFGAGQGYNEQFF.

The V and J genes are TRBV3-1 and TRBJ1-1; no clear D. Between the trimmed V and J ends, which lost 0 bases and 4 bases, there was a span of 9 bases. Germline V gene sequence: CDR1 LGHDT, CDR2 YNNKEL (reference sequence). This CDR3 region has 14 residues. In DNA, the CDR3 is TGTGCCAGCAGCCAAGAATATGCGCCCACTGAAGCTTTCTTT. Its translation: CASSQEYAPTEAFF.

The CDR3 protein is CASSIGDLHQPQHF. For the CDR3, the DNA is TGTGCCAGCAGTATTGGGGATCTTCATCAGCCCCAGCATTTT. The genes are TRBV28 and TRBJ1-5; D uncertain. V was pared by 5 bases and J by 5 bases, with 13 bases between. CDR1 is MDHEN and CDR2 is SYDVKM in the germline V gene. The length of the CDR3 is 14 residues.

The rearrangement joins TRBV18 to TRBJ1-4; 8 nucleotides match TRBD1. The V gene end was trimmed by 3 bases and the J gene end by 4 bases; junction bases not matched to a gene: 4. This CDR3 is built from 15 residues. The germline CDR1 and CDR2 sequences are KGHSH and LQKENI. CDR3: CASSPDRGGNEKLFF. The DNA for the CDR3 is TGTGCCAGCTCACCTGACAGGGGCGGTAATGAAAAACTGTTTTTT.

The genes are TRBV5-1 and TRBJ2-7, with a possible D match to TRBD1 (6 bases). CDR1 and CDR2 from the germline V gene are SGHRS and YFSETQ. The CDR3 has 15 residues. Trimming removed 0 bases at V and 0 bases at J, with 10 bases between. CDR3 loop: CASSLATGRSYEQYF. CDR3 nucleotide sequence: TGCGCCAGCAGCTTGGCGACAGGTCGCTCCTACGAGCAGTACTTC.

This clonotype was seen many times. This sequence joins TRBV20-1 and TRBJ2-4; D is unclear. Germline CDR1 DFQATT, CDR2 SNEGSKA (reference sequence). Between the trimmed V and J ends, which lost 5 bases and 4 bases, there was a span of 15 bases. The CDR3 has 14 amino acids. The CDR3 spells CSAPLDRSKNIQYF. The CDR3, as DNA: TGCAGTGCTCCCCTGGACCGATCGAAAAACATTCAGTACTTC.

The CDR3 here is CASSDYERGRYNEQFF. CDR3 coding DNA: TGTGCCAGCAGTGATTATGAGCGGGGACGTTACAATGAGCAGTTCTTC. The chain has TRBV25-1 and TRBJ2-1; 7 bases line up with TRBD2. CDR3 length equals 16 residues. The V and J ends lost 3 bases and 4 bases, in that order; junction bases with no gene match: 9. CDR1 and CDR2 from the germline V gene are MGHDK and SYGVNS. Complete variable domain (other parts from reference TRBV25-1 and TRBJ2-1): EADIYQTPRYLVIGTGKKITLECSQTMGHDKMYWYQQDPGMELHLIHYSYGVNSTEKGDLSSESTVSRIRTEHFPLTLESARPSHTSQYLCASSDYERGRYNEQFFGPGTRLTVL.

This clonotype appeared many times. The genes are TRBV12-3 or TRBV12-4 and TRBJ2-5; D is ambiguous. Trimming left V 8 bases short and J 7 bases short, with 17 bases between. This CDR3 comprises 13 residues. For the CDR3, the DNA is TGTGCCAGCGCTACGGCTAGGGCTGGGACCCAGTACTTC. Translating it yields CASATARAGTQYF.

This clonotype has ten or more counts. The V and J genes are TRBV6-2 or TRBV6-3 and TRBJ2-2; D might be TRBD1 (6 bases). The germline CDR1 and CDR2 sequences are MNHEY and SVGEGT. This CDR3 region has 13 residues. V was pared by 4 bases and J by 6 bases, with 9 bases between. The CDR3: CASSLPGAGELFF. Written as DNA, the CDR3 is TGTGCCAGCAGTTTACCAGGGGCCGGGGAGCTGTTTTTT.

The CDR3 here is CASSLAGAQFWNTGELFF. The CDR3 region has the DNA TGTGCCAGCAGCTTAGCGGGAGCCCAATTCTGGAACACCGGGGAGCTGTTTTTT. The chain combines TRBV7-2 with TRBJ2-2, with D possibly being TRBD2 (5 bases). CDR3 size: 18 residues. CDR1 is SGHTA and CDR2 is FQGNSA in the germline V gene. Trimming removed 0 bases from V and 1 base from J, with 15 bases in between.